Listed here are 11 T cell receptor beta chains from one sample, sequenced in a study of shared clonotypes between healthy human individuals. The repertoire was sequenced with immunoSEQ multiplex PCR; TCRdb's copy has only in-frame clones and lacks some. The sample contains some 2.3 million clones, approximately 95% of which appear only once. Sequencing was done on a sample of naive CD4+ T cells from PBMCs. Subset of the sample: CD45RA+ positively selected. Receptor source: a man between 18 and 29 years old in good health. Some clones in this sample may be carry-over from other donors' samples.

J is TRBJ2-1 and V is TRBV9; 7 bases map to TRBD1. Trimming took 4 bases from V and 4 from J; bases not matched to a gene: 8. The germline V gene has CDR1 SGDLS and CDR2 YYNGEE. The CDR3 has 15 amino acids. The CDR3 DNA reads as TGTGCCAGCAGCCCAGAGGGGACAGCTTACAATGAGCAGTTCTTC. Translation: CASSPEGTAYNEQFF.

The chain carries TRBV6-1 and TRBJ1-5; D possibly corresponds to TRBD1 (5 bases). This CDR3 has 13 amino acids. The germline V gene encodes CDR1 MNHNS and CDR2 SASEGT. V was trimmed by 2 bases and J by 5 bases, leaving 7 bases between them. CDR3 loop: CASSESRDQPQHF. Written as DNA, the CDR3 is TGTGCCAGCAGTGAATCCAGGGATCAGCCCCAGCATTTT.

In DNA form, the CDR3 reads TGTGCCAGCAGCCCACTGGGCGCGCGCTTTGGCACCGGGGAGCTGTTTTTT. Residues: CASSPLGARFGTGELFF. The chain couples TRBV7-3 to TRBJ2-2; D is uncertain. The CDR3 is made up of 17 amino acids. Germline CDR1 reads SGHTA; CDR2 reads FQGTGA. V shed 5 bases and J shed 4 bases, with 20 bases lying between them.

The chain links TRBV10-3 to TRBJ1-1, with a weak D call TRBD1 (6 bases). This CDR3 contains 15 residues. V lost 2 bases and J 5 bases, leaving 15 bases between the germline ends. The V gene's germline CDR1 is ENHRY and CDR2 SYGVKD. The CDR3 region is CAISERGGGETEAFF. In nucleotides, the CDR3 is TGTGCCATCAGTGAGAGGGGGGGCGGAGAGACTGAAGCTTTCTTT.

The rearrangement joins TRBV5-1 to TRBJ2-7, with D unresolved. Germline V gives CDR1 SGHRS, CDR2 YFSETQ. The V gene lost 0 bases and the J gene lost 2 bases, with 6 bases spanning the gap. The CDR3 contains 13 residues. The CDR3 sequence is CASSLDIPYEQYF. The CDR3 DNA reads as TGCGCCAGCAGCTTGGATATACCCTACGAGCAGTACTTC.

This clone appeared once. V and J are TRBV9 and TRBJ2-7; D is undetermined. The CDR3 length is 14 residues. Germline CDR1 is SGDLS and CDR2 is YYNGEE. V lost 0 bases, J lost 2 bases, and 9 bases lay in between. DNA for the CDR3: TGTGCCAGCAGCGTAGAAGGGATCGCCTACGAGCAGTACTTC. Amino acids: CASSVEGIAYEQYF.

V usage is TRBV11-2 and J usage is TRBJ1-1; D gene uncertain. V dropped 5 bases and J dropped 11 bases, with 12 bases sitting between them. CDR3 size: 11 residues. Germline lookup yields CDR1 SGHAT and CDR2 FQNNGV. CDR3 amino acids: CASSSKVGAFF. As DNA, the CDR3 is TGTGCCAGCAGCAGCAAAGTCGGGGCTTTCTTT.

J is TRBJ2-1 and V is TRBV2; no firm D call. The CDR3 has 12 residues. V shed 6 bases and J shed 8 bases, with 11 bases lying between them. CDR1 and CDR2 (germline): SNHLY, FYNNEI. CDR3 coding DNA: TGTGCCAGCAGGCGCCAGAGCGATGAGCAGTTCTTC. Protein product: CASRRQSDEQFF.

This sequence joins TRBV12-5 and TRBJ2-7; 7 positions agree with TRBD1. CDR3 length: 16 residues. The V gene's germline CDR1 is LGHNT and CDR2 FRNRAP. V was pared by 3 bases and J by 3 bases, with 11 bases of the junction left unmatched. This chain's CDR3 is CASGFGEQQGHYEQYF. The CDR3 DNA follows: TGTGCTAGTGGTTTCGGGGAACAACAGGGGCACTACGAGCAGTACTTC.

The gene calls are TRBV5-1 and TRBJ1-3, with 8 positions matching TRBD1. The CDR3 covers 12 residues. J lost 8 bases, V lost 3 bases, and 1 base had no gene match. Looked up from germline, CDR1 is SGHRS and CDR2 is YFSETQ. DNA for the CDR3: TGCGCCAGCAGCTCGACAGGGGACACCATATATTTT. This codes for CASSSTGDTIYF.

This chain links TRBV5-4 with TRBJ1-3; D is unclear. The germline gives CDR1 SGHNT, CDR2 YYREEE (reference sequence). The CDR3 spans 15 residues. Deletions cut 0 bases from V and 1 base from J, with 8 bases between. DNA for the CDR3: TGTGCCAGCAGCTTGGTGGGCGCGTCTGGAAACACCATATATTTT. Translation: CASSLVGASGNTIYF.